Included here is one TCR beta chain sequence, with context. Antigen: not known. This entry comes from a study of vaccination and CD4 T cells after COVID-19. Overall study findings and caveats: Rising from around 20 to 38, the median of SARS-CoV-2-reactive clonotypes did not change significantly.

The germline gives CDR1 MDHEN, CDR2 SYDVKM. V was trimmed by 3 bases and J by 4 bases, leaving 12 bases between them. This CDR3 has 14 residues. Sequencing of the DNA from cultured CD4+ T cells was carried out with the Oncomine TCR Beta short-read assay. The source of extracted genomic DNA was cultured CD4+ T cells. TCRdb ran MiXCR on the PCR reads and lists one entry per CDR3 protein. The sample contains fewer than 20,000 distinct CDR3 sequences, roughly half of which appear only once. Treatment defined: approximately 10-day PBMC culture with coronavirus spike peptide pools or control peptides (ViraFEST assay). Peptide pool stimulation in ViraFEST expanded antigen-specific T cells, whose TCRs were then sequenced.

Material: CD4+ T cells from blood, cultured in vitro. The V call is TRBV28, the J call TRBJ1-1, with TRBD1 as a possible D gene (5 bases). The clonotype was recovered from a human donor who had recovered from COVID-19. CDR3 in DNA: TGTGCCAGCAGTTTGTCAGCAGGGCTCACTGAAGCTTTCTTT. Protein product: CASSLSAGLTEAFF.